This TCR beta chain was identified during a study of early T cells in non-severe SARS-CoV-2 infection. Study at large: Unsorted whole-blood RNA was sequenced in bulk, leaving chains unpaired.

Whole-study findings and limits: CD4 and private specificities were missed by VDJdb matching, which favored anti-spike CD8 responses.

The ends were cut back, 6 bases at V and 1 base at J, with 7 bases in the middle. Per the germline V gene, CDR1 is SNHLY and CDR2 is FYNNEI. CDR3 length: 13 amino acids. Individual cDNA molecules each received unique molecular identifiers attached to them. TCRdb recomputed calls from the 5' RACE reads with MiXCR, one row per CDR3 protein. There are tens of thousands of distinct CDR3 sequences in the sample; over 3.5% occur only once, and 4.8% lies in the top ten. This clonotype was seen more than once but under ten times. Its matching antigen is unknown. Sequenced: whole blood. This TCR came from an adult who was a healthcare worker with PCR-confirmed SARS-CoV-2 infection or an uninfected control (not recorded which). The chain uses TRBV2 and TRBJ1-5; D possibly corresponds to TRBD1 (5 bases). In nucleotides, the CDR3 is TGTGCCAGCAGCGCAGGGAGCAATCAGCCCCAGCATTTT. Protein sequence: CASSAGSNQPQHF.